One sample yielded the 17 T cell receptor beta chains listed below, sequenced in a study of T cell repertoires in cytomegalovirus infection. A single record per CDR3 protein comes from TCRdb applying MiXCR to the reads. This repertoire shows around 630,000 distinct CDR3 sequences, 24% found once; its top ten account for 7% to 9%. The specimen was CD8+ T cells from PBMCs. The origin of the receptors is a human donor in good health (CMV status not recorded). Some clones in this sample may be carry-over from other donors' samples.

The V call is TRBV7-9, the J call TRBJ2-5, with TRBD2 matching 10 bases. The V segment lost 5 bases and the J segment 9 bases; nucleotides outside the gene matches: 12. CDR1 is SEHNR and CDR2 is FQNEAQ in the germline V gene (reference sequence). The CDR3 loop spans 15 amino acids. As DNA, the CDR3 is TGTGCCAGCAGCGCCTATAGCGGGGGGACCCCCGCCCAGTACTTC. The encoded protein is CASSAYSGGTPAQYF.

The table lists this clonotype with a few counts. A read error may be the cause here, since a much bigger clone is one base away. This chain connects TRBV7-2 to TRBJ2-2, with 8 bases lining up with TRBD2. Germline CDR1 SGHTA, CDR2 FQGNSA. J gave up 8 bases and V 2 bases, and 7 bases lay outside the gene matches. CDR3 length: 15 amino acids. CDR3 in amino acids: CASSLSGRHAGELFF. CDR3 DNA: TGTGCCAGCAGCTTAAGCGGGAGACATGCAGGGGAGCTGTTTTTT.

This clonotype was detected a few times. The chain is built from TRBV5-1 and TRBJ2-7; a possible D gene is TRBD2 (6 bases). The ends were cut back, 5 bases at V and 5 bases at J, with 20 bases in the middle. CDR1 and CDR2 (germline): SGHRS, YFSETQ. CDR3 length equals 15 residues. DNA for the CDR3: TGCGCCAGCAGTTCGGAGGGCAGCCAAAGCGACGAGCAGTACTTC. Its protein product is CASSSEGSQSDEQYF.

The sample holds a few counts of this clonotype. CDR3 sequence reads: CASSGRGYMDTQYF. CDR3 in DNA: TGTGCCAGCAGTGGGCGAGGTTACATGGATACGCAGTATTTT. V usage is TRBV6-2 or TRBV6-3 and J usage is TRBJ2-3, with D uncertain. Germline loops: CDR1 MNHEY, CDR2 SVGEGT. V was clipped by 5 bases and J by 6 bases, with 15 bases between them. The CDR3 runs 14 residues.

The rearrangement links TRBV13 to TRBJ1-6; 8 bases agree with TRBD1. This CDR3 is built from 17 residues. Trimming removed 0 bases from V and 8 bases from J; junction bases left unmatched: 9. Germline assignment: CDR1 PRHDT and CDR2 FYEKMQ (reference sequence). As DNA, the CDR3 is TGTGCCAGCAGCTTAGGCCTTCGAAGGACAGGGTATTCACCCCTCCACTTT. This codes for CASSLGLRRTGYSPLHF.

The chain carries TRBV6-2 or TRBV6-3 and TRBJ2-3; 9 bases agree with TRBD2. With V trimmed by 2 bases and J by 2 bases, 5 bases remained unmatched. This CDR3 is built from 16 residues. Germline V CDR1 and CDR2: MNHEY, SVGEGT. The DNA for the CDR3 is TGTGCCAGCAGTTACCCAGCGGGGGGAAACACAGATACGCAGTATTTT. It is translated as CASSYPAGGNTDTQYF.

This clonotype was detected a few times. The CDR3 nucleotides read TGTGCCAGCAGCCAAGCGTACGGCTACACCTTC. This codes for CASSQAYGYTF. V gene TRBV14 combines with J gene TRBJ1-2; D unresolved. The V end was cut by 1 base, the J end by 8 bases, with 5 bases between. The length of the CDR3 is 11 residues. Germline V gene data show CDR1 as SGHDN and CDR2 as FVKESK.

A few counts support this clonotype. The rearrangement joins TRBV4-1 to TRBJ1-5; D gene ambiguous. The CDR3 loop spans 14 amino acids. Germline V gene data show CDR1 as MGHRA and CDR2 as YSYEKL. The V and J ends lost 1 base and 4 bases respectively, with 8 bases between them. The CDR3 here is CASSQVEGNQPQHF. CDR3 sequence (DNA): TGCGCCAGCAGCCAAGTGGAAGGGAATCAGCCCCAGCATTTT.

The chain uses TRBV20-1 and TRBJ2-1; D is perhaps TRBD2 (5 bases). Trimming shortened V by 7 bases and J by 10 bases, and 8 bases separated the two germline ends. The CDR3 is 9 amino acids. Germline CDR1 is DFQATT and CDR2 is SNEGSKA (reference sequence). CDR3: CSGTREQFF. The CDR3 coding sequence is TGCAGTGGCACTAGGGAGCAGTTCTTC.

This clonotype was detected a few times. This rearrangement joins TRBV6-6 to TRBJ2-3; the D gene could be TRBD1 or TRBD2 (5 bases each). V lost 8 bases to trimming and J lost 1 base, with 13 bases between them. The CDR3 runs to 14 residues. From germline, CDR1 is MNHNY and CDR2 SVGAGI (reference sequence). CDR3 in DNA: TGTGCCAGCGTATCTCGGGGCCGCACAGATACGCAGTATTTT. It yields the protein CASVSRGRTDTQYF.

This clonotype was recorded at least ten times. The gene calls are TRBV7-2 and TRBJ1-1; no firm D call. The CDR3 has 14 amino acids. The germline V and J ends were trimmed by 5 bases and 3 bases, with 13 bases remaining between them. The germline gives CDR1 SGHTA, CDR2 FQGNSA. In DNA, the CDR3 is TGTGCCAGCAGCGAAGCCCCGGAGTACACTGAAGCTTTCTTT. Translated: CASSEAPEYTEAFF.

This clonotype was recorded at least ten times. The V gene is TRBV7-2, the J gene TRBJ2-7, with 9 bases lining up with TRBD1. V was clipped by 5 bases and J by 3 bases; unmatched bases: 5. CDR3 length equals 14 residues. The germline CDR1 and CDR2 sequences are SGHTA and FQGNSA. The CDR3 reads CASSTRDRVYEQYF. In DNA form, the CDR3 reads TGTGCCAGCAGCACACGGGACAGGGTCTACGAGCAGTACTTC.

The sample holds a few counts of this clonotype. The chain combines TRBV2 with TRBJ2-1; D not certain. CDR1 is SNHLY and CDR2 is FYNNEI in the germline V gene. The CDR3 runs 13 residues. V lost 7 bases, J lost 4 bases, and 11 bases lay in between. For the CDR3, the DNA is TGTGCCAGCACCATGGAAAGTTACAATGAGCAGTTCTTC. It translates to CASTMESYNEQFF.

Details on this clonotype: A read error may produce the germline difference seen at one junction end. The chain links TRBV19 to TRBJ2-1; D is possibly TRBD2 (5 bases). The CDR3 loop spans 14 amino acids. The germline CDR1 and CDR2 sequences are LNHDA and SQIVND (reference sequence). CDR3 loop: CAGSVPGVGDEQFF. In nucleotides, the CDR3 is TGTGCCGGTAGCGTCCCAGGAGTAGGCGATGAGCAGTTCTTC.

This clonotype was picked up many times. The chain joins TRBV15 to TRBJ1-5, with 8 bases matching TRBD1. The CDR3 has 15 amino acids. V was pared by 4 bases and J by 5 bases, with 7 bases of the junction left unmatched. The germline gives CDR1 LNHNV, CDR2 YYDKDF (reference sequence). For the CDR3, the DNA is TGTGCCACCAGCAATCAGGGGGCGAACCATCAGCCCCAGCATTTT. It specifies CATSNQGANHQPQHF.

The CDR3 loop is CSARGTAATYEQYF. CDR3 bases: TGCAGTGCTAGAGGTACGGCAGCTACCTACGAGCAGTACTTC. V is TRBV20-1 and J is TRBJ2-7; D gene uncertain. This CDR3 contains 14 residues. Germline V lookup: CDR1 DFQATT, CDR2 SNEGSKA (reference sequence). Trimming took off 1 base at V and 2 bases at J, with 12 bases between the two ends.

This clonotype turned up a few times. The DNA of the CDR3 is TGTGCCAGTAGAAGAGGCTTCCCGGAGCCCCAGCATTTT. This codes for CASRRGFPEPQHF. The rearrangement links TRBV19 to TRBJ1-5, with D unclear. This CDR3 is built from 13 residues. Germline assignment: CDR1 LNHDA and CDR2 SQIVND (reference sequence). Trimming removed 6 bases from V and 8 bases from J, with 14 bases in between. The full variable domain, its missing parts supplied by reference TRBV19 and TRBJ1-5, is DGGITQSPKYLFRKEGQNVTLSCEQNLNHDAMYWYRQDPGQGLRLIYYSQIVNDFQKGDIAEGYSVSREKKESFPLTVTSAQKNPTAFYLCASRRGFPEPQHFGDGTRLSIL.